The clone carrying this T cell receptor (beta chain) occurred a few times. Its antigen remains unknown. The CDR3 is 13 residues long. With V trimmed by 6 bases and J by 6 bases, 6 bases remained unmatched. Germline values: CDR1 MDHEN, CDR2 SYDVKM. This entry belongs to a study of metastatic and nonmetastatic thyroid tumors. The overall study: Peripheral blood and tumor or nodule samples from malignant and benign thyroid patients were compared.

Thyroid surgery was preceded by no treatment in any patient. As processed by the authors: Researchers built a distant-metastasis classifier for papillary thyroid cancer that drew on CDR3 differences across clinicopathological groups. TCRdb re-analyzed the PCR reads using MiXCR. TCRdb assigned the V and J calls; the authors' analysis was not used. Here the sample spans 15,000 to 20,000 clones, 25% being singletons. Findings of the study overall: The reported finding was significantly higher TCR beta diversity in malignant thyroid tumors relative to benign nodules, in blood and tumor.

The sequence came from a female donor with papillary thyroid cancer or a benign thyroid nodule (not recorded which). Some clones in this sample may be carry-over from other donors' samples. Specimen: adjacent normal tissue. The chain uses TRBV28 and TRBJ1-1; 8 bases agree with TRBD1. Here the CDR3 DNA reads TGTGCCAGCAGCAGGGGGCGGATCGCTGAAGCTTTCTTT. Encoded protein: CASSRGRIAEAFF.